This T cell receptor (beta chain) was recorded in a study of control samples from healthy donors and cancer patients. Profiled with immunoSEQ multiplex PCR; TCRdb holds only in-frame clones, not every one. The sample yields some 220,000 clones, 90% to 95% seen once. The CDR3 length is 16 residues. The germline CDR1 and CDR2 sequences are SGHVS and FNYEAQ. Trimming cost V 5 bases and J 3 bases; bases outside gene matches: 11. The specimen was blood. The receptor comes from a man aged 45 to 65 in good health. The chain is built from TRBV7-6 and TRBJ1-1; 8 nucleotides line up with TRBD1. As DNA, the CDR3 is TGTGCCAGCAGCAAACAGGACAGGGCGAGGGACACTGAAGCTTTCTTT. Protein sequence: CASSKQDRARDTEAFF.